The clone carrying this T cell receptor beta chain was found a few times. The germline gives CDR1 MNHEY, CDR2 SVGAGI. V was clipped by 0 bases and J by 4 bases, with 6 bases between them. The CDR3 runs to 14 residues. Here immunoSEQ multiplex PCR was the method, and the copy in TCRdb shows in-frame clones only, minus some. The sample comprises about 180,000 clones, about 90% of which are singletons, and 0.95% to 1.5% rests with the top ten. The data belong to a study of blood T cell repertoires in COVID-19. In the study overall: Samples taken during acute and convalescent COVID-19 were collected in the United States, Italy and Spain. Nucleic acid was either cDNA or gDNA, and it came from T cells, B-cell-depleted T cells, or PBMCs.

Recruits, aged about 18 to 95 years, lived in 24 US areas. The TCR was taken from a human donor with acute COVID-19. The donor label of this sample is uncertain. What was sequenced was PBMCs or T cells enriched from blood (not recorded which). The J gene is TRBJ2-2, the V gene TRBV6-5; no clear D gene. CDR3 loop: CASSYSKITGELFF. For the CDR3, the DNA is TGTGCCAGCAGTTACTCCAAAATCACCGGGGAGCTGTTTTTT.